This T cell receptor (beta chain) stems from a study of Ad26.COV2.S vaccination and SARS-CoV-2 variants. The treatment denotes: roughly 18 received Ad26.COV2.S at low or high dose, single or two shots; several received placebo; per-sample allocation not given. Material that was analyzed had been drawn on day 63 after the first vaccine or placebo injection. The protocol was immunoSEQ multiplex PCR, while the TCRdb copy is restricted to in-frame clones and leaves out a portion. Of 410,000 or so clones in the sample, over 75% are singletons; the top ten hold roughly an eighth. The V gene's germline CDR1 is MNHEY and CDR2 SVGAGI. J gave up 0 bases and V 3 bases, and 1 base lay outside the gene matches. The CDR3 contains 14 residues. Worth noting for this clone: The same CDR3 also results from other DNA sequences found in this sample.

The chain is built from TRBV6-5 and TRBJ2-5, with 7 bases fitting TRBD2. The input for sequencing was peripheral blood, taken in a trial of Ad26.COV2.S vaccine versus placebo. This receptor was obtained from a person between 18 and 60 years old who received the Ad26.COV2.S COVID-19 vaccine or a placebo. This CDR3 reads CASSYRGDQETQYF. The DNA for the CDR3 is TGTGCCAGCAGTTATCGGGGGGACCAAGAGACCCAGTACTTC.